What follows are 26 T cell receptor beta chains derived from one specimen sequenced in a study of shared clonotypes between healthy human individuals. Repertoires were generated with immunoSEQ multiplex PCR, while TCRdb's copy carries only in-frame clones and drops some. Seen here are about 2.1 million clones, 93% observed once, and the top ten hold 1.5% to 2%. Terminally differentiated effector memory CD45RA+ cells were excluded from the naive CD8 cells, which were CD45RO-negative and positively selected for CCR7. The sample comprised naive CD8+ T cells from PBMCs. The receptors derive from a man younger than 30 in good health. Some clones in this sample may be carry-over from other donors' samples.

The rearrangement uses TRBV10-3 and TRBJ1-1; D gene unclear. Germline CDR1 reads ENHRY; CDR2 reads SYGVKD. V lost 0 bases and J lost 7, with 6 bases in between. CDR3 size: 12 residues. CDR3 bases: TGTGCCATCAGTGAGTCAGTGGTTGAAGCTTTCTTT. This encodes CAISESVVEAFF.

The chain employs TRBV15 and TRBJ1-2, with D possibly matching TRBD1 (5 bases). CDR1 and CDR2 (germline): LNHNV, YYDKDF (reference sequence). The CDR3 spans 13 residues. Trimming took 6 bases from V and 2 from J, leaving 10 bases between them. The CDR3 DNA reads TGTGCCACCAGTTATGGGGGGAACTATGGCTACACCTTC. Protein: CATSYGGNYGYTF. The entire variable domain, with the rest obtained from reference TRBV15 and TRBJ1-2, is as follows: DAMVIQNPRYQVTQFGKPVTLSCSQTLNHNVMYWYQQKSSQAPKLLFHYYDKDFNNEADTPDNFQSRRPNTSFCFLDIRSPGLGDTAMYLCATSYGGNYGYTFGSGTRLTVV.

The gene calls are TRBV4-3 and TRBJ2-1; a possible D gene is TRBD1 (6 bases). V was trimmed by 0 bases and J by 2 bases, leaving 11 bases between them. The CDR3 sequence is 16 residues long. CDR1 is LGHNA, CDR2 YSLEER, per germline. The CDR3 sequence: CASSQDWGPTYNEQFF. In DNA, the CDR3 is TGCGCCAGCAGCCAAGACTGGGGGCCGACCTACAATGAGCAGTTCTTC.

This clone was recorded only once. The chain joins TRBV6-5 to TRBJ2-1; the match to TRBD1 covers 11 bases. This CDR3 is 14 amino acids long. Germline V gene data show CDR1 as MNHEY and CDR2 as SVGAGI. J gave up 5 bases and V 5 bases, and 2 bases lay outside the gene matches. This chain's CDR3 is CASSLGQGDNEQFF. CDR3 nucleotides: TGTGCCAGCAGTCTGGGACAGGGGGACAATGAGCAGTTCTTC.

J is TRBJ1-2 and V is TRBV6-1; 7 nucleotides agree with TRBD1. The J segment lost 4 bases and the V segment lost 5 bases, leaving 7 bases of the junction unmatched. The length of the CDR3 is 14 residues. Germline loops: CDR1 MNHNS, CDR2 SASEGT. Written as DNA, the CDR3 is TGTGCCAGCAGTATGACAGGGATTGGCTATGGCTACACCTTC. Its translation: CASSMTGIGYGYTF.

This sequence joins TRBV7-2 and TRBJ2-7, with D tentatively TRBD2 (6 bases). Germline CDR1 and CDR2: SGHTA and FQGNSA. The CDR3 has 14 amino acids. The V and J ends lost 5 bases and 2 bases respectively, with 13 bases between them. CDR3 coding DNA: TGTGCCAGCAGCCGTAATCGACTAGCCTACGAGCAGTACTTC. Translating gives CASSRNRLAYEQYF. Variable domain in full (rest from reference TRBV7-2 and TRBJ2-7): GAGVSQSPSNKVTEKGKDVELRCDPISGHTALYWYRQSLGQGLEFLIYFQGNSAPDKSGLPSDRFSAERTGGSVSTLTIQRTQQEDSAVYLCASSRNRLAYEQYFGPGTRLTVT.

CDR3 in amino acids: CASSARGHEQFF. The DNA for the CDR3 is TGTGCCAGCAGCGCTAGAGGGCATGAGCAGTTCTTC. The V call is TRBV9, the J call TRBJ2-1; a possible D gene is TRBD2 (5 bases). Germline V CDR1 and CDR2: SGDLS, YYNGEE. Trimming removed 3 bases at V and 8 bases at J, with 9 bases between. This CDR3 has 12 residues.

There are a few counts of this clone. The CDR3 DNA reads as TGCGCCAGCAGCCAAGCAAGGATACCCTCCGCTGAAGCTTTCTTT. Its translation: CASSQARIPSAEAFF. The genes are TRBV4-1 and TRBJ1-1; D is unclear. CDR3 length: 15 residues. The ends were cut back, 1 base at V and 6 bases at J, with 15 bases in the middle. In germline, CDR1 is MGHRA, CDR2 YSYEKL.

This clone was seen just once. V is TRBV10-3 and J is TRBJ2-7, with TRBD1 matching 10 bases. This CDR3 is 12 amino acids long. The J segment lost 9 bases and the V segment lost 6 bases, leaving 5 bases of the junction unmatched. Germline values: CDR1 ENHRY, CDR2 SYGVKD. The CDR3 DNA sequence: TGTGCCATCAGAGAGACAGGGGGCATGCAGTACTTC. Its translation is CAIRETGGMQYF.

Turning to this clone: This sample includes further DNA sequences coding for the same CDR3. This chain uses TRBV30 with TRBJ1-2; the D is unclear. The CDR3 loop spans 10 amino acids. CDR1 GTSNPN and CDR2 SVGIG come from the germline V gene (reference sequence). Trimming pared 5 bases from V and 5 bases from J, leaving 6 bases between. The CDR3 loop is CAWEGYGYTF. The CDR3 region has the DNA TGTGCCTGGGAAGGGTATGGCTACACCTTC.

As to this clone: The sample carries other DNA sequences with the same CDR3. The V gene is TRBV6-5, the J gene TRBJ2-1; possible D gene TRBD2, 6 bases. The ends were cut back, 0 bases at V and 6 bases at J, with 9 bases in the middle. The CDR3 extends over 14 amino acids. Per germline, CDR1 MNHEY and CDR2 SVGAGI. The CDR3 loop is CASSYSRRGNEQFF. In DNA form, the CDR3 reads TGTGCCAGCAGTTACTCTCGGCGGGGCAATGAGCAGTTCTTC.

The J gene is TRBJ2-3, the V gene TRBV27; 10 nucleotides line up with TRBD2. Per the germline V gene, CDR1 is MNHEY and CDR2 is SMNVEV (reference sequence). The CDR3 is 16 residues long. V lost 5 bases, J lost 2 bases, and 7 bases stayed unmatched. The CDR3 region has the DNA TGTGCCAGCAGTCTCGAGCGGGAGGGGGCCACAGATACGCAGTATTTT. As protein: CASSLEREGATDTQYF.

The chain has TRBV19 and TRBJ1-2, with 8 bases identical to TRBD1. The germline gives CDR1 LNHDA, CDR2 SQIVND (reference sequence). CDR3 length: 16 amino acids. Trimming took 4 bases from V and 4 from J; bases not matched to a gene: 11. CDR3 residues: CASSSPGQEWSYGYTF. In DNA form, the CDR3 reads TGTGCCAGTAGTAGTCCGGGACAGGAGTGGAGCTATGGCTACACCTTC.

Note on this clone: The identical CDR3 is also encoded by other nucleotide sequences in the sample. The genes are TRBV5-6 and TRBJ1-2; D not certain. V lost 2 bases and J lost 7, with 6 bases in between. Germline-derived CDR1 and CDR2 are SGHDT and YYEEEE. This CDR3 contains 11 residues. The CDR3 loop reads CASSLGFGYTF. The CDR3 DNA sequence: TGTGCCAGCAGCTTAGGGTTTGGCTACACCTTC. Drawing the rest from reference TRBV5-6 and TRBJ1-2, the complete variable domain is DAGVTQSPTHLIKTRGQQVTLRCSPKSGHDTVSWYQQALGQGPQFIFQYYEEEERQRGNFPDRFSGHQFPNYSSELNVNALLLGDSALYLCASSLGFGYTFGSGTRLTVV.

CDR3 protein: CASSYGVAADTQYF. The CDR3, as DNA: TGTGCCAGCAGTTACGGGGTAGCAGCAGATACGCAGTATTTT. This chain connects TRBV6-5 to TRBJ2-3, with no clear D. CDR3 length: 14 amino acids. Germline loops: CDR1 MNHEY, CDR2 SVGAGI. V lost 2 bases and J 4 bases, leaving 10 bases between the germline ends.

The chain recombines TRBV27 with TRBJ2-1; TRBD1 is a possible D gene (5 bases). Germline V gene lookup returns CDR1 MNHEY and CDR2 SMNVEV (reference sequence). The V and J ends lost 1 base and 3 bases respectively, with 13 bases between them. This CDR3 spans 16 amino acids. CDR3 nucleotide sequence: TGTGCCAGCAGTTTATGGGGCGGCTCGATCTACAATGAGCAGTTCTTC. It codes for CASSLWGGSIYNEQFF.

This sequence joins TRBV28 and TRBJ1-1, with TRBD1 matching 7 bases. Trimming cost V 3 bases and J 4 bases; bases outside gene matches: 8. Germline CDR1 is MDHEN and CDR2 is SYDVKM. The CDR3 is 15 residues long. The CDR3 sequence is CASSLSTGESTEAFF. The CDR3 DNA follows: TGTGCCAGCAGTTTGTCAACAGGGGAGTCCACTGAAGCTTTCTTT.

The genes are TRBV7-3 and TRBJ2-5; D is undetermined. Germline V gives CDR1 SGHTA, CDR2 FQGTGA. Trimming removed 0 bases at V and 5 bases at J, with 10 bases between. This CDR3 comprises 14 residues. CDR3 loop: CASSLTGGLETQYF. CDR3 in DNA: TGTGCCAGCAGCTTAACGGGTGGATTGGAGACCCAGTACTTC.

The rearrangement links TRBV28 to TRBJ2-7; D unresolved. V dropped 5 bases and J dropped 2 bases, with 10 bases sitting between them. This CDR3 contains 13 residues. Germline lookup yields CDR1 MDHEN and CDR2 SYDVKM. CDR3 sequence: CASSIEGPYEQYF. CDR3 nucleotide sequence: TGTGCCAGCAGTATAGAAGGGCCCTACGAGCAGTACTTC.

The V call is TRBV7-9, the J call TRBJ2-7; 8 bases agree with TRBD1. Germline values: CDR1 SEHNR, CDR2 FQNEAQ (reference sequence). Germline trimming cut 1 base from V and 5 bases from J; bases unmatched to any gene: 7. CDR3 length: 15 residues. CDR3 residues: CASSLGTGGKHEQYF. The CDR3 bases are TGTGCCAGCAGCTTAGGCACAGGGGGTAAGCACGAGCAGTACTTC.

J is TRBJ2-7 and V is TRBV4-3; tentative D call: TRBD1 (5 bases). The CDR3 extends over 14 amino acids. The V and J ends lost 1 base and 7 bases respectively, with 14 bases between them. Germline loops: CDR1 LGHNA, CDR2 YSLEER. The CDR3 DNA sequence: TGCGCCAGCAGCCAAGGGATGACCAGGGCAGAGCAGTACTTC. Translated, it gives CASSQGMTRAEQYF.

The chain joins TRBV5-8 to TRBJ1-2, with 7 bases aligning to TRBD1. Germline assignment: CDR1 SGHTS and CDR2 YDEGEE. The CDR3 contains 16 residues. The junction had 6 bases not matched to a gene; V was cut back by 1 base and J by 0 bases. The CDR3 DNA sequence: TGTGCCAGCAGCTTGCGACAGGGTTTCGCTAACTATGGCTACACCTTC. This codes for CASSLRQGFANYGYTF.

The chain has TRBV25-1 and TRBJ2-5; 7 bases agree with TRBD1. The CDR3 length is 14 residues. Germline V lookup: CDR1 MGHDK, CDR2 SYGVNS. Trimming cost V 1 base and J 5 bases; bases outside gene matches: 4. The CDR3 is CASSESGTDETQYF. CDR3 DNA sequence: TGTGCCAGCAGTGAATCCGGGACAGATGAGACCCAGTACTTC.

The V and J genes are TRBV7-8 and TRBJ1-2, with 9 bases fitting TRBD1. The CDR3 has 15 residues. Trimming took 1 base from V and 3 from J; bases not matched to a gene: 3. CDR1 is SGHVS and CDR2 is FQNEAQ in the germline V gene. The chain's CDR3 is CASSLDRGQYYGYTF. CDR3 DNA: TGTGCCAGCAGCTTAGACAGGGGGCAGTACTATGGCTACACCTTC. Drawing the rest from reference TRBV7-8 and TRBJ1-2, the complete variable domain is GAGVSQSPRYKVAKRGQDVALRCDPISGHVSLFWYQQALGQGPEFLTYFQNEAQLDKSGLPSDRFFAERPEGSVSTLKIQRTQQEDSAVYLCASSLDRGQYYGYTFGSGTRLTVV.

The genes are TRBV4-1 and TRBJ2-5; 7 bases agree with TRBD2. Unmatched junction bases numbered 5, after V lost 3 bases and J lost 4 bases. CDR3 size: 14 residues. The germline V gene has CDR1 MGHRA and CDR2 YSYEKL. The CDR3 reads CASSQGGEGETQYF. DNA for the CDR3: TGCGCCAGCAGCCAGGGCGGGGAGGGAGAGACCCAGTACTTC.

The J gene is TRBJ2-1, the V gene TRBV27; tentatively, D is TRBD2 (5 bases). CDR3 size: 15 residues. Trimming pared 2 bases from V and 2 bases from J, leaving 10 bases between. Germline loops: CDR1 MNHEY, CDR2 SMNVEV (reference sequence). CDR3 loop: CASSLGAAPYNEQFF. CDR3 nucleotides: TGTGCCAGCAGTTTAGGAGCGGCGCCCTACAATGAGCAGTTCTTC.